This T cell receptor (beta chain) was sequenced during a study of T-cell memory formation after mild COVID-19. CDR1 SGHRS and CDR2 YFSETQ come from the germline V gene. The length of the CDR3 is 20 residues. The V and J ends lost 2 bases and 4 bases, in that order; junction bases with no gene match: 19. Employing constant-segment primers, 5'RACE generated TCR alpha and TCR beta cDNA libraries bearing sample barcodes and UMIs. TCRdb analysed the 5' RACE reads with MiXCR anew, one entry per CDR3 protein. The table records hundreds of thousands of distinct CDR3 sequences, 20% to 25% of them present only once. This clonotype was found a few times.

What was sequenced was PBMCs or a T cell subset sorted from them (not recorded which). The receptor was derived from an adult woman who had mild COVID-19 (a few samples of this study predate the infection). Cell type and time point are not known. The chain carries TRBV5-1 and TRBJ2-3, with 10 bases lining up with TRBD2. The DNA for the CDR3 is TGCGCCAGCAGCTTACCTAGCGGGAGAGTGCGAGGCTCAAGTCCAGATACGCAGTATTTT. Protein: CASSLPSGRVRGSSPDTQYF.